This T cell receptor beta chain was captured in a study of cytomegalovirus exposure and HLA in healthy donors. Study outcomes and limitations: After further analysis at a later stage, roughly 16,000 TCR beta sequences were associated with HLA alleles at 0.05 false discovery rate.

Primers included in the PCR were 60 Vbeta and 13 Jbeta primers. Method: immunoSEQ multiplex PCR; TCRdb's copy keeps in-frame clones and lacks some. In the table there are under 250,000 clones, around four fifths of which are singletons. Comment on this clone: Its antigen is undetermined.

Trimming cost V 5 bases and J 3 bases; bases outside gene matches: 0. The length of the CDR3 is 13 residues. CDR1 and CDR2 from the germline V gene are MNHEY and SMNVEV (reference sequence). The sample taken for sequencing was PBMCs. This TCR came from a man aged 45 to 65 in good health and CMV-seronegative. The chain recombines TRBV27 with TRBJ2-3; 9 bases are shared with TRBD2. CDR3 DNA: TGTGCCAGCAGTCTAGCGGGAACAGATACGCAGTATTTT. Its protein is CASSLAGTDTQYF.